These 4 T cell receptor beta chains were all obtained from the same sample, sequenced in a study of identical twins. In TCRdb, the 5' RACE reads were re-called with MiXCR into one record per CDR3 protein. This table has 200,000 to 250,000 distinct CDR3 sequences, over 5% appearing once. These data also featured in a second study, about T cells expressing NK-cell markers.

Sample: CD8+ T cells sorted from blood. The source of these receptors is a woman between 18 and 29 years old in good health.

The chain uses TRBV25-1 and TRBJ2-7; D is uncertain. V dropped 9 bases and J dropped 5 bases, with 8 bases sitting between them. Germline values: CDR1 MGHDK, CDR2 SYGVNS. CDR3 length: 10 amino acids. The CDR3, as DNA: TGTGCCAGTACCTGGGACGAGCAGTACTTC. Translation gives CASTWDEQYF.

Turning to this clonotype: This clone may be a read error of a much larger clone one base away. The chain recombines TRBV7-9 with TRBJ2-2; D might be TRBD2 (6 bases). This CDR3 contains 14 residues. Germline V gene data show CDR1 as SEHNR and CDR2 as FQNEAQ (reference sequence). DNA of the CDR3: TGTGCCAGCAGCTTATCAGGGAACACCGGGGGGCTGTTTTTT. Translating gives CASSLSGNTGGLFF.

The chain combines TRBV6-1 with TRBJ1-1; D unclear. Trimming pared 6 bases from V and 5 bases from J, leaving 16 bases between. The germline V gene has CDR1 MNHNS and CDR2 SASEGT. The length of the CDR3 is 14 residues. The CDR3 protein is CASSSSGSGTEAFF. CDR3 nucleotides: TGTGCCAGCAGCTCGTCAGGCTCGGGAACTGAAGCTTTCTTT.

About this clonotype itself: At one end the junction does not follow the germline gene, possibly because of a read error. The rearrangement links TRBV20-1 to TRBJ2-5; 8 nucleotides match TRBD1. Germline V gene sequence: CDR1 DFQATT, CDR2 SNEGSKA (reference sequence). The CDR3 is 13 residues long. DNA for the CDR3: TGCAGTGCCAGAGACAGGGGCTTGAAGACCCAGTACTTC. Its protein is CSARDRGLKTQYF.